The next 32 T cell receptor beta chains were all read from a single sample in a study of blood T cell repertoires in COVID-19. TCRdb keeps only in-frame clones here, not all; method: immunoSEQ multiplex PCR. The data contain 250,000 to 350,000 clones, less than 85% of them singletons. The specimen sequenced was peripheral blood. Receptors originate from a human donor with COVID-19, enrolled during active disease. The donor label of this sample is uncertain.

The chain employs TRBV13 and TRBJ2-1; unclear D gene. The germline V gene encodes CDR1 PRHDT and CDR2 FYEKMQ (reference sequence). The CDR3 runs 16 residues. V lost 1 base, J lost 9 bases, and 19 bases lay in between. CDR3 residues: CASSLVVAGFVFEQFF. The CDR3 nucleotides read TGTGCCAGCAGCTTAGTAGTAGCCGGGTTCGTGTTTGAGCAGTTCTTC.

This clone was observed a single time. J is TRBJ1-4 and V is TRBV6-2 or TRBV6-3, with 7 bases that match TRBD1. Per the germline V gene, CDR1 is MNHEY and CDR2 is SVGEGT. V lost 5 bases to trimming and J lost 7 bases; unmatched junction nucleotides: 13. The CDR3 consists of 16 residues. Here the CDR3 reads CASSPGLTGPFEKLFF. CDR3 sequence (DNA): TGTGCCAGCAGTCCCGGACTGACAGGGCCTTTTGAAAAACTGTTTTTT.

The chain links TRBV30 to TRBJ1-2; tentatively, D is TRBD1 (5 bases). The length of the CDR3 is 13 residues. V was cut by 5 bases and J by 6 bases, with 16 bases left in between. The germline V gene has CDR1 GTSNPN and CDR2 SVGIG (reference sequence). CDR3 in DNA: TGTGCCTGGGGGGTAGGGGAAAACGATGGCTACACCTTC. Its protein product is CAWGVGENDGYTF. The full variable domain, its missing parts supplied by reference TRBV30 and TRBJ1-2, is SQTIHQWPATLVQPVGSPLSLECTVEGTSNPNLYWYRQAAGRGLQLLFYSVGIGQISSEVPQNLSASRPQDRQFILSSKKLLLSDSGFYLCAWGVGENDGYTFGSGTRLTVV.

V is TRBV15 and J is TRBJ1-2, with 11 positions matching TRBD1. This CDR3 has 17 amino acids. Germline CDR1 LNHNV, CDR2 YYDKDF (reference sequence). V lost 4 bases and J lost 2; bases outside the gene matches: 9. The CDR3 is CATSKWTGGYENYGYTF. The CDR3 nucleotides are TGTGCCACCAGCAAATGGACAGGGGGCTATGAAAACTATGGCTACACCTTC.

A single count supports this clone. The chain has TRBV19 and TRBJ1-1, with unresolved D. The CDR3 has 16 amino acids. V dropped 0 bases and J dropped 1 base, with 12 bases sitting between them. The germline V gene encodes CDR1 LNHDA and CDR2 SQIVND (reference sequence). The CDR3 nucleotides are TGTGCCAGTAGTATAGATCCCAGCAGGCCGAACACTGAAGCTTTCTTT. Its translation is CASSIDPSRPNTEAFF.

The rearrangement links TRBV5-8 to TRBJ2-7; D is perhaps TRBD2 (5 bases). Trimming cost V 0 bases and J 3 bases, with 16 bases left between them. Germline lookup yields CDR1 SGHTS and CDR2 YDEGEE. CDR3 size: 16 residues. As DNA, the CDR3 is TGTGCCAGCAGCTTGGGACGGCCCACCCGGGGCTACGAGCAGTACTTC. Translating it yields CASSLGRPTRGYEQYF.

This chain uses TRBV19 with TRBJ1-1; TRBD1 might be the D (6 bases). This CDR3 region has 21 residues. The V end lost 0 bases, the J end lost 2 bases, and 28 bases lay between the germline ends. CDR1 is LNHDA and CDR2 is SQIVND in the germline V gene (reference sequence). CDR3 sequence reads: CASSIDRLAGQLIKTNTEAFF. The CDR3 DNA reads as TGTGCCAGTAGTATAGATCGGTTAGCTGGACAGCTTATAAAGACTAACACTGAAGCTTTCTTT.

Written as DNA, the CDR3 is TGCGCCAGCAGCCTCTTGGGCCGGGGAACGGAGACCCAGTACTTC. It yields the protein CASSLLGRGTETQYF. The chain has TRBV5-1 and TRBJ2-5; tentative D call: TRBD2 (5 bases). Trimming took 4 bases from V and 5 from J, leaving 18 bases between them. The CDR3 covers 15 residues. From germline, CDR1 is SGHRS and CDR2 YFSETQ.

This chain uses TRBV6-1 with TRBJ1-1, with TRBD1 identical over 9 bases. The CDR3 runs to 13 residues. The germline gives CDR1 MNHNS, CDR2 SASEGT. The V segment lost 1 base and the J segment 11 bases; nucleotides outside the gene matches: 5. The CDR3 DNA reads TGTGCCAGCAGTGAAGTTGGACAGGGGCTGGCTTTCTTT. Translated: CASSEVGQGLAFF.

This chain uses TRBV21-1 with TRBJ1-5; TRBD1, the table's D call, lacks a check against the DNA. TRBV21-1 is marked as a pseudogene. This CDR3 is built from 17 residues. CDR3 sequence reads: CAIKAGQGVGRDQPQHF. DNA for the CDR3: TGTGCCATCAAAGCGGGACAGGGGGTAGGAAGGGATCAGCCCCAGCATTTT.

V and J are TRBV11-3 and TRBJ2-3; TRBD2 agrees at 15 bases. The V and J ends lost 5 bases and 4 bases, in that order; junction bases with no gene match: 10. The CDR3 contains 18 residues. From germline, CDR1 is SGHNT and CDR2 YENEEA. The CDR3 sequence is CASSGHPGLAGGPDTQYF. Written as DNA, the CDR3 is TGTGCCAGCAGCGGACATCCGGGACTAGCGGGAGGCCCAGATACGCAGTATTTT.

The chain combines TRBV27 with TRBJ1-5; D not resolved. There are 14 residues in the CDR3. The germline gives CDR1 MNHEY, CDR2 SMNVEV (reference sequence). V lost 3 bases and J lost 0, with 6 bases in between. CDR3 sequence: CASSFLSSNQPQHF. CDR3 bases: TGTGCCAGCAGTTTCCTCTCTAGCAATCAGCCCCAGCATTTT.

This clone was detected only once. This chain connects TRBV11-2 to TRBJ2-3; weak D call: TRBD2 (7 bases). Trimming took 2 bases from V and 3 from J, leaving 15 bases between them. The CDR3 is 16 residues long. Germline-derived CDR1 and CDR2 are SGHAT and FQNNGV. The CDR3, as DNA: TGTGCCAGCAGCTTATTCCGGGGGGCGGCGACAGATACGCAGTATTTT. Amino acid sequence: CASSLFRGAATDTQYF.

The CDR3 region is CASSVTSGSSYNEQFF. The CDR3 DNA is TGTGCCAGCAGTGTAACTAGCGGGAGCTCCTACAATGAGCAGTTCTTC. V and J are TRBV28 and TRBJ2-1, with 11 positions matching TRBD2. With V trimmed by 5 bases and J by 0 bases, 3 bases remained unmatched. Germline CDR1 MDHEN, CDR2 SYDVKM. The CDR3 totals 16 residues.

The chain has TRBV5-1 and TRBJ2-5, with D perhaps matching TRBD2 (5 bases). This CDR3 region has 16 residues. The germline gives CDR1 SGHRS, CDR2 YFSETQ. Trimming took 4 bases from V and 0 from J, leaving 16 bases between them. CDR3 in DNA: TGCGCCAGCAGCCCGATGGCGGACTTGTACCAAGAGACCCAGTACTTC. Protein sequence: CASSPMADLYQETQYF.

This clone showed up just a few times. V is TRBV5-1 and J is TRBJ1-1; D gene ambiguous. The germline V and J ends were trimmed by 7 bases and 3 bases, with 19 bases remaining between them. The germline V gene encodes CDR1 SGHRS and CDR2 YFSETQ. The CDR3 consists of 15 residues. CDR3 bases: TGCGCCAGCTCCCTCCGACTAACCGGGGACACTGAAGCTTTCTTT. Translating gives CASSLRLTGDTEAFF. Supplemented by reference TRBV5-1 and TRBJ1-1, the full variable domain reads KAGVTQTPRYLIKTRGQQVTLSCSPISGHRSVSWYQQTPGQGLQFLFEYFSETQRNKGNFPGRFSGRQFSNSRSEMNVSTLELGDSALYLCASSLRLTGDTEAFFGQGTRLTVV.

This chain uses TRBV2 with TRBJ2-5; 9 nucleotides match TRBD1. After removal of 5 bases from V and 4 bases from J, the junction contained 5 bases not matched to a gene. CDR1 is SNHLY, CDR2 FYNNEI, per germline. The CDR3 runs 14 residues. Here the CDR3 DNA reads TGTGCCAGCAGTCTTGGACAGGGGCCAGAGACCCAGTACTTC. Its protein product is CASSLGQGPETQYF.

The V and J genes are TRBV6-6 and TRBJ1-2; tentative D call: TRBD1 (6 bases). Per germline, CDR1 MNHNY and CDR2 SVGAGI (reference sequence). V was trimmed by 4 bases and J by 2 bases, leaving 14 bases between them. The length of the CDR3 is 15 residues. CDR3 protein: CASSFWTDANYGYTF. The CDR3 DNA sequence: TGTGCCAGCAGTTTCTGGACAGACGCCAACTATGGCTACACCTTC.

The chain combines TRBV28 with TRBJ2-7; tentative D call: TRBD2 (6 bases). There are 15 residues in the CDR3. Between the trimmed V and J ends, which lost 0 bases and 0 bases, there was a span of 9 bases. The germline V gene encodes CDR1 MDHEN and CDR2 SYDVKM. The CDR3 region has the DNA TGTGCCAGCAGTTTATGGCGGGACGGCTCCTACGAGCAGTACTTC. Amino acids: CASSLWRDGSYEQYF. Looking up the rest from reference TRBV28 and TRBJ2-7 gives the full variable domain: DVKVTQSSRYLVKRTGEKVFLECVQDMDHENMFWYRQDPGLGLRLIYFSYDVKMKEKGDIPEGYSVSREKKERFSLILESASTNQTSMYLCASSLWRDGSYEQYFGPGTRLTVT.

The genes are TRBV6-2 or TRBV6-3 and TRBJ2-7; TRBD2 is a possible D gene (6 bases). Trimming stripped 0 bases from V and 3 bases from J, with 24 bases between. The CDR3 covers 19 residues. Looked up from germline, CDR1 is MNHEY and CDR2 is SVGEGT. The CDR3 region is CASSYSGTRPSKHYYEQYF. The CDR3, as DNA: TGTGCCAGCAGTTACTCCGGGACTCGCCCCTCCAAACACTACTACGAGCAGTACTTC.

CDR3 bases: TGTGCCAGCAAATCGGGACAGGGGAACAATGAGCAGTTCTTC. This encodes CASKSGQGNNEQFF. The chain carries TRBV28 and TRBJ2-1; 10 bases are a match to TRBD1. The junction had 5 bases not matched to a gene; V was cut back by 7 bases and J by 5 bases. CDR3 length: 14 amino acids. Germline V CDR1 and CDR2: MDHEN, SYDVKM.

The CDR3 region is CASSHPLNTGELFF. CDR3 DNA: TGTGCCAGCAGCCACCCACTGAACACCGGGGAGCTGTTTTTT. V usage is TRBV3-1 (or the pseudogene TRBV3-2) and J usage is TRBJ2-2; D remains ambiguous. Trimming pared 3 bases from V and 1 base from J, leaving 6 bases between. Germline CDR1 reads LGHDT; CDR2 reads YNNKEL (reference sequence). This CDR3 is built from 14 residues.

The chain is built from TRBV27 and TRBJ1-1; no clear D. The ends were cut back, 5 bases at V and 10 bases at J, with 14 bases in the middle. The germline CDR1 and CDR2 sequences are MNHEY and SMNVEV (reference sequence). This CDR3 comprises 12 residues. The CDR3 sequence: CASSPPGDSAFF. For the CDR3, the DNA is TGTGCCAGCAGTCCCCCCGGTGATTCAGCTTTCTTT.

The chain joins TRBV28 to TRBJ1-5; tentative D call: TRBD1 (5 bases). CDR1 is MDHEN, CDR2 SYDVKM, per germline. CDR3 length: 14 residues. The germline V and J ends were trimmed by 6 bases and 4 bases, with 13 bases remaining between them. The CDR3 spells CASSLASGNQPQHF. As DNA, the CDR3 is TGTGCCAGCAGCCTAGCGTCAGGGAATCAGCCCCAGCATTTT.

CDR3 coding DNA: TGTGCCAGTAGTCCCTCGAGGGTAGGGGATACGCAGTATTTT. Its translation: CASSPSRVGDTQYF. The rearrangement links TRBV19 to TRBJ2-3, with a tentative D call TRBD2 (5 bases). CDR3 length: 14 residues. Germline CDR1 is LNHDA and CDR2 is SQIVND (reference sequence). V lost 5 bases to trimming and J lost 6 bases, with 15 bases between them.

V and J are TRBV7-9 and TRBJ2-5, with 8 bases that match TRBD1. This CDR3 spans 16 amino acids. V lost 4 bases and J lost 4; bases outside the gene matches: 11. Looked up from germline, CDR1 is SEHNR and CDR2 is FQNEAQ (reference sequence). DNA of the CDR3: TGTGCCAGCAGCTCTTCTCTCGGACAGGGACGAGAGACCCAGTACTTC. This encodes CASSSSLGQGRETQYF.

The V call is TRBV19, the J call TRBJ1-5, with 8 bases identical to TRBD1. In germline, CDR1 is LNHDA, CDR2 SQIVND (reference sequence). This CDR3 is 15 amino acids long. Trimming took 5 bases from V and 2 from J; bases not matched to a gene: 5. This CDR3 reads CASSAGGMGNQPQHF. The CDR3 region has the DNA TGTGCCAGTAGTGCAGGGGGCATGGGCAATCAGCCCCAGCATTTT.

The rearrangement uses TRBV6-5 and TRBJ2-1; 7 nucleotides align to TRBD1. This CDR3 comprises 13 residues. The V gene end was trimmed by 7 bases and the J gene end by 5 bases; junction bases not matched to a gene: 5. Per the germline V gene, CDR1 is MNHEY and CDR2 is SVGAGI. The CDR3 coding sequence is TGTGCCAGCAATCGGGACAGTCACAATGAGCAGTTCTTC. Translation gives CASNRDSHNEQFF.

The CDR3: CGTGTSGPGYF. The CDR3 DNA follows: TGTGGTACCGGGACTAGCGGGCCGGGGTACTTC. The chain joins TRBV6-6 to TRBJ2-7; 12 positions agree with TRBD2. This CDR3 contains 11 residues. Germline V gives CDR1 MNHNY, CDR2 SVGAGI (reference sequence).

The sample holds one count of this clone. The chain carries TRBV5-4 and TRBJ2-3; 9 bases map to TRBD2. Per the germline V gene, CDR1 is SGHNT and CDR2 is YYREEE (reference sequence). The V and J ends lost 4 bases and 5 bases, in that order; junction bases with no gene match: 2. The CDR3 consists of 13 residues. CDR3 sequence (DNA): TGTGCCAGCAGCCTAGCGGGAAAAGATACGCAGTATTTT. Encoded protein: CASSLAGKDTQYF.

The chain joins TRBV19 to TRBJ2-1, with D possibly matching TRBD2 (6 bases). Per the germline V gene, CDR1 is LNHDA and CDR2 is SQIVND (reference sequence). The CDR3 is 17 amino acids. Between the trimmed V and J ends, which lost 5 bases and 0 bases, there was a span of 17 bases. CDR3 in DNA: TGTGCCAGTAGTGGTCCGGGACTCCCGAGCTCCTACAATGAGCAGTTCTTC. It codes for CASSGPGLPSSYNEQFF.

This clone was seen more than once but under ten times. The chain combines TRBV5-8 with TRBJ2-7; maybe TRBD1 (5 bases). The CDR3 spans 15 residues. The V end was cut by 0 bases, the J end by 0 bases, with 10 bases between. Germline CDR1 is SGHTS and CDR2 is YDEGEE. The CDR3 sequence: CASSLEGVSSYEQYF. The CDR3 DNA is TGTGCCAGCAGCTTGGAAGGGGTCAGCTCCTACGAGCAGTACTTC.